A selection of T cell receptor beta chains follows, all from one sample in a study of blood T cell repertoires in COVID-19. The data were produced by immunoSEQ multiplex PCR, yet TCRdb's version contains in-frame clones alone and is incomplete. The sample yields some 150,000 clones, 85% seen once. The sample taken for sequencing was peripheral blood. All receptors come from a middle-aged man with acute or convalescent COVID-19. Each CDR3 is given with its conserved first and last residue. D genes are given only for firm matches. Only part of the rows carry a size: once, few, many, or a class if the clone is expanded.

>TRBJ1-1|TRBD1|TRBV6-1|-
TGTGCCAGCAGTGACAGGCACAGGGGCTACACTGAAGCTTTCTTT
CASSDRHRGYTEAFF
>TRBJ1-6|-|TRBV28|-
TGTGCCAGCAGAAGAGATAGCTCCTATAATTCACCCCTCCACTTT
CASRRDSSYNSPLHF
>TRBJ1-1|TRBD1|TRBV18|-
TGTGCCAGCTCAGACAACAGGGGGCGGGTAACTGAAGCTTTCTTT
CASSDNRGRVTEAFF
>TRBJ1-1|-|TRBV19|once
TGTGCCAGTAGTATGTTATCAGGGGACACTGAAGCTTTCTTT
CASSMLSGDTEAFF
>TRBJ1-1|-|TRBV9|once
TGTGCCAGCAGCGTACTGGCAGGGAATGTCGCTGAAGCTTTCTTT
CASSVLAGNVAEAFF
>TRBJ1-4|-|TRBV5-8|-
TGTGCCAGCAGCCGTACAGGGATTCCAACGAGGACTAATGAAAAACTGTTTTTT
CASSRTGIPTRTNEKLFF
>TRBJ1-5|TRBD1|TRBV7-9|-
TGTGCCAGCAGCTTAGGACAGGGCGTTCATCAGCCCCAGCATTTT
CASSLGQGVHQPQHF
>TRBJ2-7|-|TRBV24-1|-
TGTGCCACCAGTGCTGCCACAGGGGAGCAGTACTTC
CATSAATGEQYF
>TRBJ1-2|-|TRBV25-1|-
TGTGCCAGCAGTGAATGGGGGGGAACGGCCTATGGCTACACCTTC
CASSEWGGTAYGYTF
>TRBJ1-1|TRBD1|TRBV25-1|-
TGTGCCAGCAGCAGGGACAGAACTGTTGCTTTCTTT
CASSRDRTVAFF
>TRBJ1-4|TRBD1|TRBV2|-
TGTGCCAGCCTGGATAGTTTGACAGGGCAGGCCGAAAAACTGTTTTTT
CASLDSLTGQAEKLFF
>TRBJ1-1|TRBD1|TRBV5-6|-
TGTGCCAGCAGCTTGGACGACAGGGGGGACACTGAAGCTTTCTTT
CASSLDDRGDTEAFF
>TRBJ1-2|TRBD1|TRBV18|-
TGTGCCAGCTCAGCCGGGACAGGGGACCACTATGGCTACACCTTC
CASSAGTGDHYGYTF
>TRBJ2-7|TRBD1|TRBV7-2|-
TGTGCCAGCAGCTCGGGACAGGGATCCTACGAGCAGTACTTC
CASSSGQGSYEQYF
>TRBJ2-1|-|TRBV5-4|-
TGTGCCAGCAGCTTGGCCTCGAGCTCCTACAATGAGCAGTTCTTC
CASSLASSSYNEQFF
>TRBJ2-1|TRBD2|TRBV7-2|once
TGTGCCAGCAGCTTAAGTACCGGGGGGGCCTATGAGCAGTTCTTC
CASSLSTGGAYEQFF
>TRBJ1-1|-|TRBV7-9|-
TGTGCCAGCAGCGCAGACAGCGCAGAAGCTTTCTTT
CASSADSAEAFF
>TRBJ2-1|TRBD1|TRBV5-1|few
TGCGCCAGCAGTTCAAACAGGGGGCTTATTTCCTACAATGAGCAGTTCTTC
CASSSNRGLISYNEQFF
>TRBJ1-2|TRBD1|TRBV9|-
TGTGCCAGCAGCGTAAGGGACAGGGACAACTATGGCTACACCTTC
CASSVRDRDNYGYTF
>TRBJ2-7|TRBD1|TRBV7-9|-
TGTGCCAGCAGCCAAGCCTCCGTCCGGGACAGGGCCTACGAGCAGTACTTC
CASSQASVRDRAYEQYF
>TRBJ1-2|TRBD1|TRBV7-2|-
TGTGCCAGCAGCTTAGGGACAGGGGGTGCACGGGGCTACACCTTC
CASSLGTGGARGYTF
>TRBJ2-1|-|TRBV29-1|-
TGCAGCGTTAGTATAACTAGTAAGGGTGAGCAGTTCTTC
CSVSITSKGEQFF
>TRBJ1-1|-|TRBV9|-
TGTGCCAGCAGCTCACAGCAGGGTTCGGGCACTGAAGCTTTCTTT
CASSSQQGSGTEAFF
>TRBJ2-7|TRBD2|TRBV4-2|few
TGTGCCAGCAGCCAAGCGGGGGGCTCCTACGAGCAGTACTTC
CASSQAGGSYEQYF
>TRBJ2-7|-|TRBV7-9|-
TGTGCCAGCAGCTCCCCCCCGGGCTACGAGCAGTACTTC
CASSSPPGYEQYF
>TRBJ2-7|-|TRBV5-1|-
TGCGCCAGCAGGCTACAGGGCACTTCCTACGAGCAGTACTTC
CASRLQGTSYEQYF
>TRBJ2-3|TRBD2|TRBV28|-
TGTGCCAGCAGTTTATCTAGCGGGGGGGCCGAGAATACGCAGTATTTT
CASSLSSGGAENTQYF
>TRBJ1-3|-|TRBV30|-
TGTGCCTGGAGTACAGACTCTGGAAACACCATATATTTT
CAWSTDSGNTIYF
>TRBJ1-2|TRBD1|TRBV5-1|once
TGCGCCAGCAGCCGGGGACAGGGGAATGTTATTGATGGCTACACCTTC
CASSRGQGNVIDGYTF
>TRBJ1-2|-|TRBV29-1|-
TGCAGCGTTGAAGATCCTCAGGGTCATGGCTACACCTTC
CSVEDPQGHGYTF
>TRBJ2-1|-|TRBV18|-
TGTGCCAGCTCACCGGATCAGCAGGTCAATGAGCAGTTCTTC
CASSPDQQVNEQFF
>TRBJ1-5|-|TRBV3-1/TRBV3-2|few
TGTGCCAGCAGCTCAAGTACAGGGCTTCAGCCCCAGCATTTT
CASSSSTGLQPQHF
>TRBJ1-1|-|TRBV3-1/TRBV3-2|-
TGTGCCAGCAAATCGGAGATGAACACTGAAGCTTTCTTT
CASKSEMNTEAFF
>TRBJ2-1|-|TRBV29-1|-
TGCAGCGCTGGAATGGTCCTGCGGGGTGAGCAGTTCTTC
CSAGMVLRGEQFF
>TRBJ1-1|TRBD1|TRBV6-2/TRBV6-3|-
TGTGCCAGCAGTGCAGGGGGGAACACTGAAGCTTTCTTT
CASSAGGNTEAFF
>TRBJ2-5|TRBD2|TRBV9|-
TGTGCCAGCAGCAAATGGGGGGGTCCGGCCGAGACCCAGTACTTC
CASSKWGGPAETQYF
>TRBJ2-2|-|TRBV23-1|-
TGCGCCAGCAGTTCTCGGTGGTCCAACACCGGGGAGCTGTTTTTT
CASSSRWSNTGELFF
>TRBJ2-7|-|TRBV5-1|once
TGCGCCAGCAGCTTGGATAGCGCCACCTACGAGCAGTACTTC
CASSLDSATYEQYF
>TRBJ2-3|-|TRBV9|-
TGTGCCAGCAGCGACAGTGTTGCAGATACGCAGTATTTT
CASSDSVADTQYF
>TRBJ1-5|-|TRBV5-6|-
TGTGCCAGCAGCCCGGGAGGCCAGCCCCAGCATTTT
CASSPGGQPQHF
>TRBJ1-6|-|TRBV6-5|once
TGTGCCAGCAGGACCGACTGGGGCCAGAATTCACCCCTCCACTTT
CASRTDWGQNSPLHF
>TRBJ1-1|-|TRBV29-1|-
TGCAGCGTTGAATGGGGCAGGGGCGAGAACACTGAAGCTTTCTTT
CSVEWGRGENTEAFF
>TRBJ1-2|TRBD1|TRBV2|medium-sized
TGTGCCAGCAGCCCCGGGACAGGGGGTACAGGCTATGGCTACACCTTC
CASSPGTGGTGYGYTF
>TRBJ2-7|TRBD1|TRBV29-1|-
TGCAGCGTTGGAAGGGGGGACAGGGCGTACGAGCAGTACTTC
CSVGRGDRAYEQYF